This entry describes one T cell receptor beta chain. The data were obtained in a study of cytomegalovirus exposure and HLA in healthy donors. The PCR ran on 60 Vbeta and 13 Jbeta primers. Libraries were prepared by immunoSEQ multiplex PCR; TCRdb keeps only in-frame clonotypes and omits some of them. The table shows some 110,000 clones, with around 79% occurring only once. CDR3 length: 13 amino acids. The V and J ends lost 7 bases and 3 bases respectively, with 11 bases between them. CDR1 is LGHNT, CDR2 FRNRAP, per germline. Source material: PBMCs. This TCR was sampled from a man in his fifties or sixties in good health and CMV-seronegative. The gene calls are TRBV12-5 and TRBJ2-3; a possible D gene is TRBD2 (5 bases). The chain's CDR3 is CASVLPGTDTQYF. CDR3 sequence (DNA): TGTGCTAGTGTCCTGCCGGGGACAGATACGCAGTATTTT.